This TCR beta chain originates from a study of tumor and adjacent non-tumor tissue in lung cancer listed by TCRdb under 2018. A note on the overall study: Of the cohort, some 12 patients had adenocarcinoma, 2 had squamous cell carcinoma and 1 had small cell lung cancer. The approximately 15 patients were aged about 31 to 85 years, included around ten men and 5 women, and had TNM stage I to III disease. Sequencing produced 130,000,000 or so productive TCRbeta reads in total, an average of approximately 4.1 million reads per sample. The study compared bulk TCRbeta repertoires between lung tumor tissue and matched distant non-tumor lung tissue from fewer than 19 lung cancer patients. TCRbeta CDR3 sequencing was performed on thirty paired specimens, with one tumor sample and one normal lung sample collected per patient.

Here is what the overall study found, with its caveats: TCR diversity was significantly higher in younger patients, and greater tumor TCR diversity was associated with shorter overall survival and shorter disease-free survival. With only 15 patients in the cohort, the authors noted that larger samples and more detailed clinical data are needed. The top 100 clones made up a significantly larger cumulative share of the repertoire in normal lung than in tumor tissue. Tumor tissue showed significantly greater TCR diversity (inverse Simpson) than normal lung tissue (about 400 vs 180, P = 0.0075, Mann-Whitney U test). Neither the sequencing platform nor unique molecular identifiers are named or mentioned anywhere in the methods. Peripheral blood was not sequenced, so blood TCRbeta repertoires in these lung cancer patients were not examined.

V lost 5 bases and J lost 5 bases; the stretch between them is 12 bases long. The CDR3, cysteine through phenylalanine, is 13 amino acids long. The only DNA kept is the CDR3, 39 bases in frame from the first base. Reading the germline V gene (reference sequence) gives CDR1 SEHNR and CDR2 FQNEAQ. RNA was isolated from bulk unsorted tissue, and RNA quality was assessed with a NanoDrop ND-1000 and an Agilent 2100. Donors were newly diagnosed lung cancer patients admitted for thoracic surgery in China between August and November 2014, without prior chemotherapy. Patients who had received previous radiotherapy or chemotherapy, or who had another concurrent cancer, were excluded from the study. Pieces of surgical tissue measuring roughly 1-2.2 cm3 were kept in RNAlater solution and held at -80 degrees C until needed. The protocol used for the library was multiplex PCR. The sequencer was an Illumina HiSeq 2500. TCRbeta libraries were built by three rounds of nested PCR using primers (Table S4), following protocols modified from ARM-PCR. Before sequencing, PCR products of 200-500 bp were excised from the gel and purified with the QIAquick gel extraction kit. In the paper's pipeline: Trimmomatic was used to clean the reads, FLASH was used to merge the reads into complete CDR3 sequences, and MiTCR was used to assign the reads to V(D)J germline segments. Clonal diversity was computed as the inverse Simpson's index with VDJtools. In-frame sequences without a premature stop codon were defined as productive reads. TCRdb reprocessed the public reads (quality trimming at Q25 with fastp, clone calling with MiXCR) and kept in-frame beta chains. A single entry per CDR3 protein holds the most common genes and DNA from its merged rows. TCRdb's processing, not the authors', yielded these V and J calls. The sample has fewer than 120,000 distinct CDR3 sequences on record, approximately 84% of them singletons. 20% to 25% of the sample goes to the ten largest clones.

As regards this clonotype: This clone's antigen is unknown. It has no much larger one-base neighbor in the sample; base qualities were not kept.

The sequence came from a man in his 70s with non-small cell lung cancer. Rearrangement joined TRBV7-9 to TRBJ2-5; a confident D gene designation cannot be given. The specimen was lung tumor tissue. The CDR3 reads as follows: CASSPLNGETQYF. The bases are TGTGCCAGCAGCCCCCTCAACGGGGAGACCCAGTACTTC.